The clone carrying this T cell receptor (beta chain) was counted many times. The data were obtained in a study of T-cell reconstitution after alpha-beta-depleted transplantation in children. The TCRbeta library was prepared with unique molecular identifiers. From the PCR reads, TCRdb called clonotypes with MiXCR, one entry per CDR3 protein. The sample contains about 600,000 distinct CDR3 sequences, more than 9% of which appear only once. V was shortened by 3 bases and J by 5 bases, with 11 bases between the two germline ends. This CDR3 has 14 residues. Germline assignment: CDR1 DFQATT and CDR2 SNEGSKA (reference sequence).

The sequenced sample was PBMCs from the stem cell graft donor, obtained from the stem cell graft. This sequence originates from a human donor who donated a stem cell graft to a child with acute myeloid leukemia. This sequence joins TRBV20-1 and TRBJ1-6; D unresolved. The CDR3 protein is CSARGEVDNSPLHF. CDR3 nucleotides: TGCAGTGCTAGGGGCGAAGTAGATAATTCACCCCTCCACTTT.